This T cell receptor (beta chain) is from a study of T cell repertoires in cytomegalovirus infection. TCRdb used MiXCR to reprocess the reads, holding one entry per CDR3 protein. The sample contains some 500,000 distinct CDR3 sequences, 25% to 35% of which appear only once. Trimming left V 2 bases short and J 4 bases short, with 11 bases between. The germline V gene encodes CDR1 MGHRA and CDR2 YSYEKL. The CDR3 is made up of 14 amino acids. Worth noting for this clonotype: Its matching antigen is unknown.

Sequences were derived from cultured PBMCs, sampled from culture after CMV antigen stimulation. The origin of this receptor is a human donor in good health (CMV status not recorded). Some clones in this sample may be carry-over from other donors' samples. The genes are TRBV4-1 and TRBJ1-2; the D gene is possibly TRBD1 (6 bases). CDR3 sequence (DNA): TGCGCCAGCAGCCAAAGGTTACAGGGCTATGGCTACACCTTC. This gives the protein CASSQRLQGYGYTF.